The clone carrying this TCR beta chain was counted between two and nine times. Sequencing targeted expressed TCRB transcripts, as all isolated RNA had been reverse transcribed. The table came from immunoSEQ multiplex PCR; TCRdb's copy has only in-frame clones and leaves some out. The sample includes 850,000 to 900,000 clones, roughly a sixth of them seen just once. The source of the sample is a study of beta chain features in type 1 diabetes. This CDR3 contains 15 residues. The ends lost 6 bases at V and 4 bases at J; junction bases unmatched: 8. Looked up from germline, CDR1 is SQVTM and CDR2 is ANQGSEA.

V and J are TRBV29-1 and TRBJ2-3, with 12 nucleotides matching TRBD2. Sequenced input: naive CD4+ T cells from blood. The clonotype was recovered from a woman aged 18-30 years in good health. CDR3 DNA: TGCAGCGTGCGGGGACTAGCGGGTGGCCCAGATACGCAGTATTTT. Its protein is CSVRGLAGGPDTQYF.